This TCR beta chain was found in a study of CD8+CD57+ T cells in acquired aplastic anemia. Looked up from germline, CDR1 is MNHNS and CDR2 is SASEGT. The V and J ends lost 5 bases and 3 bases respectively, with 13 bases between them. CDR3 length equals 14 residues. Investigators profiled TCR beta VDJ and CDR3 from genomic DNA template. From the reads, TCRdb called clonotypes with MiXCR, one entry per CDR3 protein. Here the sample spans roughly 93,000 distinct CDR3 sequences, around two thirds being singletons. This clonotype was detected many times. Sequenced patients had shown CD8+CD57+ cell expansion by flow cytometry.

Sequences were obtained from sorted CD4+, CD8+, or CD8+CD57+ T cells (not recorded which) from PBMCs. The chain has TRBV6-1 and TRBJ1-2, with D possibly matching TRBD1 (5 bases). The receptor was derived from a human donor with aplastic anemia. The CDR3: CASSPIGGYYGYTF. CDR3 nucleotides: TGTGCCAGCAGTCCTATTGGGGGATACTATGGCTACACCTTC.